This entry features one T cell receptor beta chain sequence. This receptor's antigen is unknown. Per-base quality was not reported, and no clone a single base away is much larger than it. Other DNA sequences of this sample code for an identical CDR3. From the germline V gene, CDR1 is SGDLS and CDR2 is YYNGEE. Reading from cysteine to phenylalanine, the CDR3 counts 13 amino acids. The only DNA kept is the CDR3, 39 bases in frame from the first base. At the junction V is shortened by 0 bases and J by 1 base, with 4 bases in between. The High Capacity cDNA Reverse Transcription Kit was used to reverse transcribe all of the isolated RNA, meaning that expressed TCRB transcripts were what got sequenced. Deep immunoSEQ sequencing was applied to naive, central memory and regulatory T cell samples, giving an average of roughly 3.5 million total reads per sample. Sorted cells were lysed in RLT buffer and RNA was extracted with DNase-treated RNeasy Micro or Mini kits, depending on cell number. To prevent cross-contamination, each cell subset was processed individually, whereas patient and healthy donor samples were processed jointly. The immunoSEQ multiplex PCR was used to amplify TCRB sequences from cDNA, yielding 87-bp fragments that span the CDR3 region. Amplicons were sequenced on the Illumina HiSeq platform. The authors' pipeline ran thus. Synthetic template baselines were used to correct PCR bias computationally, reads within Hamming distance 2 were collapsed together, and singletons that could not be merged were discarded. By aligning reads against IMGT, V, D and J genes, CDR3 length, and insertions or deletions at six rearrangement sites were assigned. Clonotype counts were normalized to sorted cell number within each subset before computing true diversity and Gini coefficients with the tcR R package. The overlap coefficient, calculated on TCRB nucleotide sequences, was used to quantify repertoire sharing. As a proxy for the pre-selection repertoire, out-of-frame TCRB sequences from naive cells were analyzed. TCRdb took over this immuneACCESS table, retaining in-frame rearrangements with V and J assigned. Such tables are incomplete; in checked studies, under half of the missing clones stem from an unresolved V gene, and the remainder is unexplained. The D gene and trimming were derived from the DNA, and the V and J assignments and clone size from that table. Counted in this sample were 600,000 or so clones; over 13% of them appeared once. The ten largest clones add up to approximately 0.042% of the sample.

This entry belongs to a study of beta chain features in type 1 diabetes (dated by TCRdb to the late 2010s). Concerning the study at large: Mean age, gender distribution, total cell number and subset yield did not differ between patients and healthy donors. A total of about 100,000,000 sorted cells were examined across all samples, and RNA yield correlated strongly with the number of cells per subset. Whereas all 28 donors provided naive and central memory subsets, regulatory and stem cell-like memory subsets were isolated from just 8 patients and about eight healthy donors. The study compared the TCRB repertoires of sorted circulating CD4+ T cell subsets in recently diagnosed type 1 diabetes patients with those in matched healthy donors.

Each donor gave one peripheral blood draw, approximately 120 mL on average, collected into heparinised tubes. Naive, central memory, regulatory and stem cell-like memory CD4+ T cells were sorted on a BD FACSAria II using a panel including CD45RO, CCR7, CD25, CD127, CD95 and CD27. Every sorted population had a purity above 98%. PBMCs were isolated right away by Lymphoprep density gradient centrifugation and were stained directly, without culture. So that batch effects would be minimized, each experiment stained and sorted samples in pairs, pairing one healthy donor with one patient. The study at large found these results: At VDJ recombination sites, type 1 diabetes patients had fewer insertions and more deleted nucleotides, which implies abnormalities in thymic rearrangement. The naive, central memory and regulatory TCRB repertoires appeared to resemble one another more closely among patients than among healthy donors. Type 1 diabetes patients showed a moderate but significant shortening of TCRB CDR3 length in all four CD4+ subsets. PCR may preferentially amplify shorter templates, but because patient and control samples were amplified and corrected together, any resulting skew would affect both groups equally. HLA sub-analyses involved small numbers of individuals, so any influence of HLA type on TCRB rearrangement remained unresolved. Because cDNA was sequenced instead of genomic DNA, activated cells with high expression could be over-represented, although the groups did not differ in activation or CD3 levels.

The sequence joins TRBV9 to TRBJ2-5, with no confident D gene call. The specimen sequenced was naive CD4+ T cells from blood. What this sample's cell subset or site label stands for: true naive CD4+ T cells. This receptor was obtained from a man aged 18 to 29 with type 1 diabetes. The DNA is as follows: TGTGCCAGCAGCGTAGGACCCCAAGAGACCCAGTACTTC. Translated, it reads CASSVGPQETQYF.